The 20 T cell receptor beta chains given below trace back to one sample, sequenced in a study of T cell responses to AZD1222 COVID-19 vaccine. TCRdb's table, derived via immunoSEQ multiplex PCR, lists solely in-frame clones and lacks some. The sample records approximately 110,000 clones, 88% being singletons. The starting material was peripheral blood, obtained on day 0 of MenACWY control vaccination. Receptors were obtained from an adult in good health.

The rearrangement joins TRBV5-1 to TRBJ2-1, with 10 bases lining up with TRBD1. CDR1 is SGHRS and CDR2 is YFSETQ in the germline V gene. Trimming cost V 3 bases and J 8 bases; bases outside gene matches: 11. The CDR3 covers 16 residues. The CDR3 loop reads CASSSPPGQGLDEQFF. For the CDR3, the DNA is TGCGCCAGCAGCTCTCCTCCGGGACAGGGGTTAGATGAGCAGTTCTTC. Combining the CDR3 with reference TRBV5-1 and TRBJ2-1 gives the whole variable domain KAGVTQTPRYLIKTRGQQVTLSCSPISGHRSVSWYQQTPGQGLQFLFEYFSETQRNKGNFPGRFSGRQFSNSRSEMNVSTLELGDSALYLCASSSPPGQGLDEQFFGPGTRLTVL.

The rearrangement joins TRBV11-2 to TRBJ2-7, with unresolved D. Trimming left V 4 bases short and J 6 bases short, with 7 bases between. Germline lookup yields CDR1 SGHAT and CDR2 FQNNGV. There are 11 residues in the CDR3. CDR3 bases: TGTGCCAGCAGCTACACGGCCGAGCAGTACTTC. This codes for CASSYTAEQYF.

The V gene is TRBV5-1, the J gene TRBJ1-1; D call uncertain. The germline V gene has CDR1 SGHRS and CDR2 YFSETQ. This CDR3 contains 13 residues. Trimming took off 1 base at V and 1 base at J, with 5 bases between the two ends. The CDR3 region is CASSLLGNTEAFF. CDR3 nucleotide sequence: TGCGCCAGCAGCTTGTTAGGGAACACTGAAGCTTTCTTT.

The chain combines TRBV4-2 with TRBJ2-2, with 7 bases identical to TRBD2. The germline V gene encodes CDR1 LGHNA and CDR2 YNFKEQ. The CDR3 contains 16 residues. With 11 bases clipped from V and 2 bases from J, the junction kept 14 bases outside the gene matches. Here the CDR3 DNA reads TGTGCCTCGGCTAGCGGATCAAGATTCAACACCGGGGAGCTGTTTTTT. Protein sequence: CASASGSRFNTGELFF.

V and J are TRBV30 and TRBJ2-7; 11 positions match TRBD1. CDR1 and CDR2 from the germline V gene are GTSNPN and SVGIG (reference sequence). This CDR3 is built from 16 residues. V lost 0 bases and J lost 3; bases outside the gene matches: 7. The CDR3 reads CAWSVPGGQGDYEQYF. In nucleotides, the CDR3 is TGTGCCTGGAGTGTACCAGGGGGACAGGGGGACTACGAGCAGTACTTC.

CDR3 DNA: TGCGCCAGCAGCTTGGCACAGGGGATCTATGGCTACACCTTC. As protein: CASSLAQGIYGYTF. The V and J genes are TRBV5-1 and TRBJ1-2; 7 bases fit TRBD1. The CDR3 is 14 amino acids. V shed 0 bases and J 4 bases; nucleotides not matched to a gene: 3. The germline CDR1 and CDR2 sequences are SGHRS and YFSETQ.

The rearrangement uses TRBV4-3 and TRBJ2-1; TRBD2 agrees at 9 bases. The V gene end was trimmed by 4 bases and the J gene end by 5 bases; junction bases not matched to a gene: 6. CDR3 length: 15 amino acids. CDR1 is LGHNA and CDR2 is YSLEER in the germline V gene. This CDR3 is CASSPSSGTNNEQFF. CDR3 nucleotide sequence: TGCGCCAGCAGCCCCTCTAGCGGGACCAACAATGAGCAGTTCTTC.

The chain uses TRBV24-1 and TRBJ1-5, with 7 positions matching TRBD1. Trimming took 4 bases from V and 3 from J; bases not matched to a gene: 5. Germline loops: CDR1 KGHDR, CDR2 SFDVKD. The CDR3 has 15 amino acids. This chain's CDR3 is CATSERQGTNQPQHF. The DNA for the CDR3 is TGTGCCACCAGTGAACGACAGGGTACCAATCAGCCCCAGCATTTT.

In regard to this clone: Other DNA sequences of this sample code for an identical CDR3. V usage is TRBV20-1 and J usage is TRBJ1-2, with D uncertain. Trimming took 3 bases from V and 0 from J, leaving 2 bases between them. CDR1 and CDR2 from the germline V gene are DFQATT and SNEGSKA (reference sequence). This CDR3 is 11 amino acids long. The CDR3 DNA reads as TGCAGTGCTAGCCCTAACTATGGCTACACCTTC. This gives the protein CSASPNYGYTF.

The J gene is TRBJ1-1, the V gene TRBV15; D might be TRBD1 (6 bases). Per the germline V gene, CDR1 is LNHNV and CDR2 is YYDKDF (reference sequence). V was cut by 0 bases and J by 0 bases, with 11 bases left in between. This CDR3 contains 16 residues. The CDR3 reads CATSRDYGQMNTEAFF. The CDR3 bases are TGTGCCACCAGCAGAGATTATGGACAGATGAACACTGAAGCTTTCTTT.

About this clone: No DNA is shown, since the ends of the CDR3 on it are uncertain; the CDR3 is the one TCRdb lists. The rearrangement links TRBV9 to TRBJ1-2; the table's D call, TRBD1, was not checked against the DNA. The V gene's germline CDR1 is SGDLS and CDR2 YYNGEE. The CDR3 sequence runs 15 residues, both termini included. The CDR3 region is CASSVGPGTGGLNTF.

The chain combines TRBV9 with TRBJ2-1, with TRBD1 matching 8 bases. The germline CDR1 and CDR2 sequences are SGDLS and YYNGEE. The CDR3 covers 15 residues. V dropped 6 bases and J dropped 1; count of bases not matched to a gene: 6. The CDR3 bases are TGTGCCAGCACCCTAGGACAGGGATCCTACAATGAGCAGTTCTTC. Its protein is CASTLGQGSYNEQFF.

V gene TRBV2 combines with J gene TRBJ2-1; 12 positions match TRBD2. J was trimmed by 2 bases and V by 4 bases; bases with no gene match: 0. Germline CDR1 and CDR2: SNHLY and FYNNEI. The CDR3 extends over 15 amino acids. The CDR3 DNA reads as TGTGCCAGCAGTGGACTAGCGGGGGCCTACAATGAGCAGTTCTTC. Translating it yields CASSGLAGAYNEQFF.

Remarks on this clone: Other DNA sequences in the same sample also yield this CDR3. The CDR3 nucleotides read TGCGCCAGCAGCTTGGCGGGGGGCGCTGAAGCTTTCTTT. Amino acid sequence: CASSLAGGAEAFF. The chain uses TRBV5-1 and TRBJ1-1, with D possibly being TRBD1 (6 bases). V was pared by 0 bases and J by 6 bases, with 9 bases between. Germline CDR1 is SGHRS and CDR2 is YFSETQ. The CDR3 has 13 residues.

The V and J genes are TRBV12-5 and TRBJ2-6; no clear D. The germline V gene encodes CDR1 LGHNT and CDR2 FRNRAP. The CDR3 contains 13 residues. V was pared by 5 bases and J by 0 bases, with 2 bases between. The CDR3 is CASGNSGANVLTF. The CDR3 DNA reads TGTGCTAGTGGTAACTCTGGGGCCAACGTCCTGACTTTC.

The CDR3 region has the DNA TGTGCCAGCAGCCTCAAAACGAGGGGGCTCCAAGCAAACACTGAAGCTTTCTTT. Translating it yields CASSLKTRGLQANTEAFF. The V and J genes are TRBV3-1 (or the pseudogene TRBV3-2) and TRBJ1-1, with TRBD1 matching 7 bases. Germline assignment: CDR1 LGHDT and CDR2 YNNKEL (reference sequence). V lost 4 bases to trimming and J lost 2 bases; unmatched junction nucleotides: 16. The CDR3 is 18 amino acids.

The chain recombines TRBV28 with TRBJ1-5; 7 positions agree with TRBD1. Germline V gives CDR1 MDHEN, CDR2 SYDVKM. V shed 6 bases and J 1 base; nucleotides not matched to a gene: 12. This CDR3 comprises 17 residues. The CDR3 here is CASSLAGTVRSNQPQHF. As DNA, the CDR3 is TGTGCCAGCAGCCTTGCTGGGACAGTGAGGAGCAATCAGCCCCAGCATTTT. The whole variable domain, filled in from reference TRBV28 and TRBJ1-5, reads DVKVTQSSRYLVKRTGEKVFLECVQDMDHENMFWYRQDPGLGLRLIYFSYDVKMKEKGDIPEGYSVSREKKERFSLILESASTNQTSMYLCASSLAGTVRSNQPQHFGDGTRLSIL.

There are a few counts of this clone. The chain has TRBV7-9 and TRBJ1-2; 8 bases fit TRBD1. Germline values: CDR1 SEHNR, CDR2 FQNEAQ (reference sequence). V gave up 0 bases and J gave up 6 bases; unmatched junction bases: 3. This CDR3 region has 14 residues. CDR3 loop: CASSLAGQGDGYTF. The CDR3 DNA follows: TGTGCCAGCAGCTTAGCCGGACAGGGTGATGGCTACACCTTC.

The chain joins TRBV4-1 to TRBJ2-3; TRBD2 matches at 9 bases. The CDR3 is made up of 16 amino acids. The junction had 9 bases not matched to a gene; V was cut back by 5 bases and J by 3 bases. CDR1 and CDR2 (germline): MGHRA, YSYEKL. CDR3: CASSSMLAGLTDTQYF. CDR3 nucleotide sequence: TGCGCCAGCAGCTCGATGCTAGCGGGGTTAACAGATACGCAGTATTTT.

CDR3 sequence: CASSPGDSRTRGYTF. In nucleotides, the CDR3 is TGTGCCAGCAGCCCCGGGGACAGTCGAACAAGGGGCTACACCTTC. The chain has TRBV11-2 and TRBJ1-2; 7 bases fit TRBD1. CDR1 is SGHAT and CDR2 is FQNNGV in the germline V gene. The V and J ends lost 5 bases and 8 bases, in that order; junction bases with no gene match: 14. CDR3 size: 15 residues. The whole variable domain, filled in from reference TRBV11-2 and TRBJ1-2, reads EAGVAQSPRYKIIEKRQSVAFWCNPISGHATLYWYQQILGQGPKLLIQFQNNGVVDDSQLPKDRFSAERLKGVDSTLKIQPAKLEDSAVYLCASSPGDSRTRGYTFGSGTRLTVV.